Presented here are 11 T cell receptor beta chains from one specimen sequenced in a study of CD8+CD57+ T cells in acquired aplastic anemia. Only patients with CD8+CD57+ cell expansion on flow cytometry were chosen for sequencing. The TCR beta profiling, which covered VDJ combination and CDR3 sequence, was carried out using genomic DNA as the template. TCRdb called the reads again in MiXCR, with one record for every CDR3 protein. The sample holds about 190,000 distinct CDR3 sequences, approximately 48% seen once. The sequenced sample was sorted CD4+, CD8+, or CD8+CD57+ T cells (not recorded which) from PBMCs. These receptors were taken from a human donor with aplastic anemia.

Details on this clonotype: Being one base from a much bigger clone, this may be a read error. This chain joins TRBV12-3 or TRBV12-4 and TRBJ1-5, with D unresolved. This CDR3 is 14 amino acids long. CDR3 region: CSSSPWHSNQPQHF. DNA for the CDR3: TGTTCCAGCAGCCCTTGGCATAGCAATCAGCCCCAGCATTTT.

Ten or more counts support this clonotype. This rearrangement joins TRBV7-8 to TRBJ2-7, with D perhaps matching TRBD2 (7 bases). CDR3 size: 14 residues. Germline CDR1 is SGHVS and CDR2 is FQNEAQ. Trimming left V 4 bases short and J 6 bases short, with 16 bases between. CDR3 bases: TGTGCCAGCAGCTCACCATTAAGGGGGGGCGAGCAGTACTTC. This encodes CASSSPLRGGEQYF.

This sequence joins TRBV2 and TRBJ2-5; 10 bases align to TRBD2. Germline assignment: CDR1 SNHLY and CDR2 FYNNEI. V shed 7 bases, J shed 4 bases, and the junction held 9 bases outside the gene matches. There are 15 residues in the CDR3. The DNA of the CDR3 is TGTGCCAGCACTAAAAGCGGGGGGGAAGGAGAGACCCAGTACTTC. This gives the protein CASTKSGGEGETQYF.

The CDR3 region has the DNA TGTGCCAGTAGTAGGCTAGGGACAGACTACAATGAGCAGTTCTTC. Its protein is CASSRLGTDYNEQFF. This chain joins TRBV19 and TRBJ2-1; 7 positions match TRBD1. The CDR3 sequence is 15 residues long. Germline lookup yields CDR1 LNHDA and CDR2 SQIVND (reference sequence). The V segment lost 4 bases and the J segment 3 bases; nucleotides outside the gene matches: 6.

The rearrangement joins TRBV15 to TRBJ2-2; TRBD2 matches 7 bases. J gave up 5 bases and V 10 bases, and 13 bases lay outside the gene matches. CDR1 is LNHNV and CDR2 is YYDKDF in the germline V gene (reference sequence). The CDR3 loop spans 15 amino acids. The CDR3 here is CASSLGGSRTGELFF. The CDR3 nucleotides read TGTGCCAGCAGTTTGGGAGGGAGTAGAACCGGGGAGCTGTTTTTT.

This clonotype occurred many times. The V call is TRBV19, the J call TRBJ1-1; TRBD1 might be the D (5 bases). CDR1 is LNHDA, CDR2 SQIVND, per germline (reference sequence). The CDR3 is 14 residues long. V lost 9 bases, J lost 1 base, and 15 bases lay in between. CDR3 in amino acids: CASKSTGPNTEAFF. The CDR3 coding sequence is TGTGCCAGCAAGAGTACAGGTCCGAACACTGAAGCTTTCTTT.

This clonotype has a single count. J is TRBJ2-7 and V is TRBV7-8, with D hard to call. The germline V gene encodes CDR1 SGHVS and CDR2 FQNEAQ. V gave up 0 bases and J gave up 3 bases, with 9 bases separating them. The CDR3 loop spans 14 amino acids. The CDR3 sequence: CASSLAGLLYEQYF. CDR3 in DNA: TGTGCCAGCAGCTTAGCCGGATTACTCTACGAGCAGTACTTC.

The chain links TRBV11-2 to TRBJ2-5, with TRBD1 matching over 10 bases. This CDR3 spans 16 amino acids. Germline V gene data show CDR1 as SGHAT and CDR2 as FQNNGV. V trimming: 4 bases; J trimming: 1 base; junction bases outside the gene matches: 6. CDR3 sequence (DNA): TGTGCCAGCAGCTCTGGACAGGGGGGGCCCCAAGAGACCCAGTACTTC. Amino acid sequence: CASSSGQGGPQETQYF.

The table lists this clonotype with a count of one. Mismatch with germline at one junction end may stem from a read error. CDR3: CASSLASPGQTQHF. In DNA form, the CDR3 reads TGTGCCAGCAGCTTAGCGTCACCGGGTCAGACCCAGCATTTT. This chain uses TRBV7-2 with TRBJ1-5; the D is unclear. The CDR3 is 14 residues long. The germline V gene has CDR1 SGHTA and CDR2 FQGNSA.

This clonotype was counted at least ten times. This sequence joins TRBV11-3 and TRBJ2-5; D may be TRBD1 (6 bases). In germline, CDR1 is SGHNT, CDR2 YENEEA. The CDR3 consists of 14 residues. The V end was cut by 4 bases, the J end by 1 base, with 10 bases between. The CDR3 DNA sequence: TGTGCCAGCAGCTCCACAGGGATCCAAGAGACCCAGTACTTC. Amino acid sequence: CASSSTGIQETQYF.

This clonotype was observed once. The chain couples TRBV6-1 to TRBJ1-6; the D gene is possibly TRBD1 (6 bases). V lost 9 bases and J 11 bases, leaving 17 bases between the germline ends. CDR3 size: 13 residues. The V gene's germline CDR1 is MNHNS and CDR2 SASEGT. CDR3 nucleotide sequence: TGTGCCAGTTACTTACAGGGAGGGACACCCCTCCACTTT. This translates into CASYLQGGTPLHF.